Following are 2 T cell receptor beta chains from one sample sequenced in a study of CD8 T cells in ankylosing spondylitis. TCRdb processed the 5' RACE reads anew with MiXCR; each CDR3 protein has one entry. This table has approximately 150,000 distinct CDR3 sequences, around a third appearing once. The sample taken for sequencing was synovial fluid, either unsorted or a sorted T cell fraction (not recorded which). These receptors all come from a male donor with ankylosing spondylitis.

This clonotype was seen a few times. The chain employs TRBV20-1 and TRBJ1-1, with D unresolved. This CDR3 is built from 14 residues. V shed 6 bases and J shed 2 bases, with 16 bases lying between them. Germline V gene data show CDR1 as DFQATT and CDR2 as SNEGSKA (reference sequence). CDR3 amino acids: CSALWTRGNTEAFF. Here the CDR3 DNA reads TGCAGTGCCCTCTGGACCCGGGGAAACACTGAAGCTTTCTTT.

There are a few counts of this clonotype. The rearrangement links TRBV20-1 to TRBJ2-1; D ambiguous. This CDR3 is 10 amino acids long. Germline V gene lookup returns CDR1 DFQATT and CDR2 SNEGSKA (reference sequence). Trimming stripped 4 bases from V and 6 bases from J, with 4 bases between. The CDR3 spells CSAISNEQFF. The CDR3, as DNA: TGCAGTGCTATTAGCAATGAGCAGTTCTTC.